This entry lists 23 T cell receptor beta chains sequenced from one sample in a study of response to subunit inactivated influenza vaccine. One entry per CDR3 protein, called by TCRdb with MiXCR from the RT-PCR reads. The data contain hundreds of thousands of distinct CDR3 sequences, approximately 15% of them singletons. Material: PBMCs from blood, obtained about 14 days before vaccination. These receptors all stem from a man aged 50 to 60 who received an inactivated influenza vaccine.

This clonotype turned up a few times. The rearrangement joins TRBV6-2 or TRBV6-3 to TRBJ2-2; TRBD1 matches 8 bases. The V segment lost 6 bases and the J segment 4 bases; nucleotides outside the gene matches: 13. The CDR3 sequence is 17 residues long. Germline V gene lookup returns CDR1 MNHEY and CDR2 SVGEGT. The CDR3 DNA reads TGTGCCAGCAGACTGGACAGGGAAGCATTGTTCACCGGGGAGCTGTTTTTT. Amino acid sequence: CASRLDREALFTGELFF.

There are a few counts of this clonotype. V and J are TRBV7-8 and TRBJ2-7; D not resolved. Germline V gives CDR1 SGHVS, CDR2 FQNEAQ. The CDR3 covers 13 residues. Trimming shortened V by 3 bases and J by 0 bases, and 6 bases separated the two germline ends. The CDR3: CASSLWTSYEQYF. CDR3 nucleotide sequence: TGTGCCAGCAGCTTGTGGACCTCCTACGAGCAGTACTTC.

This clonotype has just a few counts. The CDR3 DNA reads as TGCGCCAGCAGCCAGGACGGAAAATCCTACGAGCAGTACTTC. Protein: CASSQDGKSYEQYF. The genes are TRBV5-1 and TRBJ2-7; no clear D gene. V lost 4 bases, J lost 1 base, and 12 bases lay in between. Looked up from germline, CDR1 is SGHRS and CDR2 is YFSETQ. CDR3 length: 14 residues.

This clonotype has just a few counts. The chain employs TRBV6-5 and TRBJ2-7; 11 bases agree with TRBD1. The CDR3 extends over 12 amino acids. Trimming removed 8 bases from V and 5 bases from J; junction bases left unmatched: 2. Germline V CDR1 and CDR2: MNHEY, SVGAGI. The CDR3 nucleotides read TGTGCCAGCCGGACAGGGGGCAACGAGCAGTACTTC. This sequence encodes CASRTGGNEQYF.

As DNA, the CDR3 is TGCAGTGCTAGAGATACGACTAGCCTCCTTCATGTCGAGCAGTACTTC. Translating gives CSARDTTSLLHVEQYF. The chain carries TRBV20-1 and TRBJ2-7; 7 nucleotides match TRBD2. The CDR3 totals 16 residues. V dropped 0 bases and J dropped 6; count of bases not matched to a gene: 14. Germline V gives CDR1 DFQATT, CDR2 SNEGSKA (reference sequence).

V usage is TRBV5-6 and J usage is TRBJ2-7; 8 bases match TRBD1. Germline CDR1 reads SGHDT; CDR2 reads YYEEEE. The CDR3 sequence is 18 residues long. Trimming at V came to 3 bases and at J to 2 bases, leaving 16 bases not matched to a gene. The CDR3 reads CASSSVAQGAYSAYEQYF. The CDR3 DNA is TGTGCCAGCAGCTCCGTCGCGCAGGGGGCGTACTCTGCCTACGAGCAGTACTTC.

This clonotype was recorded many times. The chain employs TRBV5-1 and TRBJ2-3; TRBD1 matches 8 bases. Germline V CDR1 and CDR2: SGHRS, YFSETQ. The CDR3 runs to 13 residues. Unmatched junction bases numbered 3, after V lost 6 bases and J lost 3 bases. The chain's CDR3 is CASKRQGTDTQYF. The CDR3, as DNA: TGCGCCAGCAAGAGACAGGGGACAGATACGCAGTATTTT. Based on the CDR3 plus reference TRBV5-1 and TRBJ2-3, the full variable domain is KAGVTQTPRYLIKTRGQQVTLSCSPISGHRSVSWYQQTPGQGLQFLFEYFSETQRNKGNFPGRFSGRQFSNSRSEMNVSTLELGDSALYLCASKRQGTDTQYFGPGTRLTVL.

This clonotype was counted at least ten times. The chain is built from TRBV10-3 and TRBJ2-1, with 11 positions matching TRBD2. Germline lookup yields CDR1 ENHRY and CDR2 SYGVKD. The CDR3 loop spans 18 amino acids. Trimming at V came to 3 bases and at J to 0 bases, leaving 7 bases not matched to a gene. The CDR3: CAISDGTSGSSSYNEQFF. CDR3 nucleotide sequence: TGTGCCATCAGTGATGGGACTAGCGGATCCAGCTCCTACAATGAGCAGTTCTTC.

The CDR3 reads CASSPFTPGTAEAFF. CDR3 nucleotide sequence: TGTGCCAGCAGCCCCTTTACACCGGGGACAGCCGAAGCTTTCTTT. The chain couples TRBV4-2 to TRBJ1-1; 7 bases are a match to TRBD1. This CDR3 is 15 amino acids long. V trimming: 4 bases; J trimming: 8 bases; junction bases outside the gene matches: 13. Germline values: CDR1 LGHNA, CDR2 YNFKEQ.

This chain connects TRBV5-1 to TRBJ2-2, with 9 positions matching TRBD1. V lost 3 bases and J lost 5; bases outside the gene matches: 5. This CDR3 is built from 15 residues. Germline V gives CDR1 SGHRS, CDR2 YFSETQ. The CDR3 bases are TGCGCCAGCAGCTCCGGGACAGGGTTAACCGGGGAGCTGTTTTTT. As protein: CASSSGTGLTGELFF.

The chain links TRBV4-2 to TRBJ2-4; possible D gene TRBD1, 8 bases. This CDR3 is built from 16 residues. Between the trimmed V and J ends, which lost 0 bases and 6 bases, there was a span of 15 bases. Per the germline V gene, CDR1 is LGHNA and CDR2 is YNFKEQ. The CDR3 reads CASSQETGGVGNIQYF. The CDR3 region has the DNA TGTGCCAGCAGCCAAGAAACAGGGGGGGTGGGAAACATTCAGTACTTC.

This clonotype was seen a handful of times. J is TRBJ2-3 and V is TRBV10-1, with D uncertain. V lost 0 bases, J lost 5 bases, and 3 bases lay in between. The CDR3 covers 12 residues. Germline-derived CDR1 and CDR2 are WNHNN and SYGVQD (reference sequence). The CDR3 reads CASSESVDTQYF. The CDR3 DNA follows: TGCGCCAGCAGTGAGTCGGTAGATACGCAGTATTTT.

The CDR3 loop is CAISVGGRTGELFF. The CDR3 bases are TGTGCCATCAGTGTCGGCGGGAGGACCGGGGAGCTGTTTTTT. The chain joins TRBV10-3 to TRBJ2-2, with TRBD2 matching over 8 bases. The CDR3 runs to 14 residues. The junction had 3 bases not matched to a gene; V was cut back by 4 bases and J by 5 bases. Germline CDR1 reads ENHRY; CDR2 reads SYGVKD.

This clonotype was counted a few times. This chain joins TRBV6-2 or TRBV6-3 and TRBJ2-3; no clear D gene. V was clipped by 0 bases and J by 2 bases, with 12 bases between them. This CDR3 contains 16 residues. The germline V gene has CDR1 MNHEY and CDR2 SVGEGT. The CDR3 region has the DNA TGTGCCAGCAGTTACTCCCCCGCAAAAATCACAGATACGCAGTATTTT. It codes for CASSYSPAKITDTQYF.

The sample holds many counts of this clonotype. The DNA for the CDR3 is TGCAGTGCCGCAGACTCGGTAAACAGGGTCTCCTACAATGAGCAGTTCTTC. Protein sequence: CSAADSVNRVSYNEQFF. This chain connects TRBV20-1 to TRBJ2-1, with TRBD1 as a possible D gene (6 bases). Germline V gene data show CDR1 as DFQATT and CDR2 as SNEGSKA (reference sequence). The CDR3 contains 17 residues. The V gene lost 6 bases and the J gene lost 0 bases, with 21 bases spanning the gap.

The CDR3 DNA follows: TGTGCCAGCGGGGACAGGGGTGGGGAGACCCAGTACTTC. Translating it yields CASGDRGGETQYF. The rearrangement links TRBV12-3 or TRBV12-4 to TRBJ2-5; 10 positions match TRBD1. Trimming removed 8 bases from V and 5 bases from J; junction bases left unmatched: 5. This CDR3 has 13 amino acids.

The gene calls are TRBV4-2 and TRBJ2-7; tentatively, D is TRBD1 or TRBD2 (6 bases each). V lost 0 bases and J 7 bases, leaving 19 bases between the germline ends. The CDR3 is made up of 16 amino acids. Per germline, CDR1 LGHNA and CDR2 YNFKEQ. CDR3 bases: TGTGCCAGCAGCCAAGAGTCGTCAGGGGCGGGATGGGAGCAGTACTTC. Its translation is CASSQESSGAGWEQYF.

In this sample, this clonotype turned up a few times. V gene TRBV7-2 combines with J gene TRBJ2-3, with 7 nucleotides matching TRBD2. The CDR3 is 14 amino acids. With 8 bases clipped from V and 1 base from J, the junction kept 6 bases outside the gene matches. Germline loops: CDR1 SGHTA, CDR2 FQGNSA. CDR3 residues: CASGLAGRTDTQYF. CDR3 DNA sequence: TGTGCCAGCGGGTTAGCGGGCCGCACAGATACGCAGTATTTT. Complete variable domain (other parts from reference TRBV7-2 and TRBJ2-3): GAGVSQSPSNKVTEKGKDVELRCDPISGHTALYWYRQSLGQGLEFLIYFQGNSAPDKSGLPSDRFSAERTGGSVSTLTIQRTQQEDSAVYLCASGLAGRTDTQYFGPGTRLTVL.

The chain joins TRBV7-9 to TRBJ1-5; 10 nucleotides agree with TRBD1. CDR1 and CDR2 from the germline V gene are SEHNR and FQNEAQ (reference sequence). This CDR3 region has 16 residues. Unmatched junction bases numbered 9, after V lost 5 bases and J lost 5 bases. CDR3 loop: CASSLGQGVADQPQHF. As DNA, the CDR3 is TGTGCCAGCAGCCTTGGACAGGGGGTAGCGGATCAGCCCCAGCATTTT.

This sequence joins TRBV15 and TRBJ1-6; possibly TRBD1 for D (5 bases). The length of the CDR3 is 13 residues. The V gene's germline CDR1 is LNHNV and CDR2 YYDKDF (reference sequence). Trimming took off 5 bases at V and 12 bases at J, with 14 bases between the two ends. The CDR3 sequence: CATSGDSYKPLHF. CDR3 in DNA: TGTGCCACCAGCGGCGACAGCTATAAACCCCTCCACTTT.

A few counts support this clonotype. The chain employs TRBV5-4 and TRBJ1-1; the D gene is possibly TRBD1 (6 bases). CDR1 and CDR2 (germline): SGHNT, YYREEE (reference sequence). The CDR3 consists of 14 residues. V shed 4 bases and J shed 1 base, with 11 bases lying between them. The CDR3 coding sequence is TGTGCCAGCAGCCAGAAACAGGGGAACACTGAAGCTTTCTTT. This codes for CASSQKQGNTEAFF.

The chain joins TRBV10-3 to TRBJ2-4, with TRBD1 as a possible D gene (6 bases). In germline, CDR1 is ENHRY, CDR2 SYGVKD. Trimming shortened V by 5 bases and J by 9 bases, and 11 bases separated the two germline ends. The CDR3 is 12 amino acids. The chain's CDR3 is CAISQGYGIQYF. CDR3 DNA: TGTGCCATCAGTCAGGGGTATGGCATTCAGTACTTC.

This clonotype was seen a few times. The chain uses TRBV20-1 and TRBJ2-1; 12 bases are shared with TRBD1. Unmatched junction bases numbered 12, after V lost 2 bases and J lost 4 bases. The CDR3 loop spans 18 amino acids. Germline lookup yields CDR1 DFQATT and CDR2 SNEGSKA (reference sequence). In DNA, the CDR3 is TGCAGTGCTAGACGGGGACAGGGGGCCCGAGCGTATTACAATGAGCAGTTCTTC. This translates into CSARRGQGARAYYNEQFF.